One and the same sample provided the 15 T cell receptor beta chains below, sequenced in a study of radiation and T cells in renal cell carcinoma. Time point: baseline pretreatment blood. Regarding treatment: 15 Gy SBRT to primary tumor, nephrectomy 4 weeks later. Clones were read by immunoSEQ multiplex PCR, and TCRdb kept only the in-frame ones, dropping some. The top ten hold around 12% of the sample, which has about 130,000 clones, about 88% seen once. The source material was blood, sampled from a patient whose treatment included radiotherapy and nephrectomy. These receptors originate from a woman aged 45-60 years with renal cell carcinoma.

This chain links TRBV13 with TRBJ1-4; D perhaps matches TRBD1 (6 bases). This CDR3 is 14 amino acids long. Trimming took off 4 bases at V and 5 bases at J, with 11 bases between the two ends. CDR1 is PRHDT and CDR2 is FYEKMQ in the germline V gene (reference sequence). The CDR3 coding sequence is TGTGCCAGCAGCTACAGGGCTAAGAATGAAAAACTGTTTTTT. This translates into CASSYRAKNEKLFF.

The J gene is TRBJ2-2, the V gene TRBV9, with TRBD2 identical over 7 bases. The CDR3 is 17 amino acids. After removal of 3 bases from V and 5 bases from J, the junction contained 13 bases not matched to a gene. Germline V gene sequence: CDR1 SGDLS, CDR2 YYNGEE. The CDR3 nucleotides are TGTGCCAGCAGCGAGGGAGGGACTTACCGGGGGACCGGGGAGCTGTTTTTT. The encoded protein is CASSEGGTYRGTGELFF.

This sequence joins TRBV30 and TRBJ2-1; the D gene is possibly TRBD2 (7 bases). The length of the CDR3 is 16 residues. V lost 0 bases, J lost 7 bases, and 19 bases lay in between. Germline V CDR1 and CDR2: GTSNPN, SVGIG (reference sequence). The CDR3 loop reads CAWSVMRGGRINEQFF. In DNA, the CDR3 is TGTGCCTGGAGTGTAATGAGGGGGGGCAGAATAAATGAGCAGTTCTTC.

The chain employs TRBV2 and TRBJ2-5; 10 nucleotides match TRBD2. This CDR3 comprises 15 residues. Per the germline V gene, CDR1 is SNHLY and CDR2 is FYNNEI. V dropped 3 bases and J dropped 2; count of bases not matched to a gene: 3. The CDR3 protein is CASSDWGLAQETQYF. CDR3 nucleotide sequence: TGTGCCAGCAGTGATTGGGGACTAGCGCAAGAGACCCAGTACTTC.

CDR3 in DNA: TGTGCCAGCAGGATGGAATTGTCCAACACCGGGGAGCTGTTTTTT. This gives the protein CASRMELSNTGELFF. The V gene is TRBV5-4, the J gene TRBJ2-2, with unresolved D. CDR1 and CDR2 from the germline V gene are SGHNT and YYREEE (reference sequence). V shed 5 bases and J shed 2 bases, with 13 bases lying between them. The CDR3 extends over 15 amino acids.

V gene TRBV9 combines with J gene TRBJ1-2; TRBD1 aligns across 7 bases. V gave up 3 bases and J gave up 2 bases; unmatched junction bases: 7. The CDR3 sequence is 15 residues long. Germline CDR1 reads SGDLS; CDR2 reads YYNGEE. DNA for the CDR3: TGTGCCAGCAGCGCTAGCCTACAGGGGAACTATGGCTACACCTTC. This translates into CASSASLQGNYGYTF.

The gene calls are TRBV6-6 and TRBJ2-7; 9 bases are a match to TRBD1. The V gene end was trimmed by 7 bases and the J gene end by 3 bases; junction bases not matched to a gene: 4. Germline CDR1 MNHNY, CDR2 SVGAGI (reference sequence). The CDR3 extends over 13 amino acids. The CDR3 region has the DNA TGTGCCAGCAACCGGGACAGGGACTACGAGCAGTACTTC. Its translation is CASNRDRDYEQYF.

The chain combines TRBV11-2 with TRBJ2-7; perhaps TRBD1 as D (5 bases). The length of the CDR3 is 14 residues. Germline values: CDR1 SGHAT, CDR2 FQNNGV. V lost 5 bases and J 0 bases, leaving 11 bases between the germline ends. CDR3 nucleotide sequence: TGTGCCAGCAGCGGCAGACAGAGCTCCTACGAGCAGTACTTC. Protein product: CASSGRQSSYEQYF.

The V call is TRBV29-1, the J call TRBJ2-7; unclear D gene. Germline V CDR1 and CDR2: SQVTM, ANQGSEA. V was clipped by 3 bases and J by 5 bases, with 14 bases between them. CDR3 size: 13 residues. CDR3 sequence reads: CSVETAVVDEQYF. In DNA form, the CDR3 reads TGCAGCGTTGAGACGGCCGTTGTTGACGAGCAGTACTTC.

The chain has TRBV18 and TRBJ2-1, with D possibly being TRBD2 (5 bases). V lost 2 bases and J 7 bases, leaving 12 bases between the germline ends. Per germline, CDR1 KGHSH and CDR2 LQKENI. The CDR3 totals 14 residues. The CDR3: CASSPGAGGNEQFF. The CDR3 DNA sequence: TGTGCCAGCTCACCAGGAGCAGGCGGGAATGAGCAGTTCTTC.

V and J are TRBV10-3 and TRBJ1-2, with D maybe TRBD1 (5 bases). This CDR3 is 15 amino acids long. Germline CDR1 ENHRY, CDR2 SYGVKD. The V gene lost 6 bases and the J gene lost 4 bases, with 18 bases spanning the gap. The CDR3 here is CAIRGDRGSGYGYTF. The CDR3 nucleotides are TGTGCCATCAGGGGGGACCGGGGGTCGGGCTATGGCTACACCTTC.

This clone came up a few times. The rearrangement links TRBV6-5 to TRBJ1-1, with TRBD1 as a possible D gene (6 bases). V gave up 4 bases and J gave up 1 base, with 7 bases separating them. This CDR3 region has 13 residues. Germline lookup yields CDR1 MNHEY and CDR2 SVGAGI. The CDR3 reads CASSSQGNTEAFF. The CDR3 DNA reads as TGTGCCAGCAGTTCACAGGGGAACACTGAAGCTTTCTTT.

The gene calls are TRBV7-2 and TRBJ1-1; 7 bases fit TRBD1. Germline values: CDR1 SGHTA, CDR2 FQGNSA. V lost 5 bases, J lost 3 bases, and 12 bases stayed unmatched. This CDR3 spans 16 amino acids. The CDR3 bases are TGTGCCAGCAGCCATAAACCCACAGGGGAGGACACTGAAGCTTTCTTT. Residues: CASSHKPTGEDTEAFF.

V is TRBV19 and J is TRBJ1-5; tentatively, D is TRBD1 (5 bases). The CDR3 is made up of 15 amino acids. The germline gives CDR1 LNHDA, CDR2 SQIVND (reference sequence). V was clipped by 7 bases and J by 0 bases, with 13 bases between them. The CDR3 sequence is CASTPAGDSNQPQHF. Here the CDR3 DNA reads TGTGCCAGTACCCCCGCGGGGGATAGCAATCAGCCCCAGCATTTT.

A single count supports this clone. The chain employs TRBV6-6 and TRBJ1-5; D gene uncertain. This CDR3 is built from 15 residues. V was clipped by 1 base and J by 1 base, with 8 bases between them. Germline V CDR1 and CDR2: MNHNY, SVGAGI (reference sequence). CDR3 loop: CASSYWGSSNQPQHF. Here the CDR3 DNA reads TGTGCCAGCAGTTACTGGGGATCGAGCAATCAGCCCCAGCATTTT.